These T cell receptor beta chains were read from a single sample in a study of T cells in Graves' hyperthyroidism and ophthalmopathy. MiXCR, applied by TCRdb to the multiplex PCR reads, yields one record per CDR3 protein. The sample includes around 500,000 distinct CDR3 sequences, 22% of them seen just once. Sequencing was performed on blood. Every receptor here comes from a woman in her seventies with Graves' ophthalmopathy. Both conserved end residues are part of each CDR3. Each record gives: clone size, J gene, V gene, D gene, CDR3 DNA, CDR3 protein. D genes are given only for firm matches. The size of a clone is reported for some rows only, either as once, few or many, or as a class for expanded clones.

size: .
J: TRBJ2-6
V: TRBV7-2
D: .
DNA: TGTGCCAGCAGCTTAGCCCCCAGGGCCTCTGGGGCCAACGTCCTGACTTTC
CDR3: CASSLAPRASGANVLTF

size: .
J: TRBJ2-3
V: TRBV3-1
D: TRBD2
DNA: TGTGCCAGCAGCCCGGGACTAGCGGTTAGGCCGAGCACAGATACGCAGTATTTT
CDR3: CASSPGLAVRPSTDTQYF

size: few
J: TRBJ2-2
V: TRBV2
D: .
DNA: TGTGCCAGCAGTGAAAGCGGGTCGAGCGCCGGGGAGCTGTTTTTT
CDR3: CASSESGSSAGELFF

size: few
J: TRBJ2-3
V: TRBV11-2
D: TRBD1
DNA: TGTGCCAGCAGCCTAGACAGGGCGAATACGCAGTATTTT
CDR3: CASSLDRANTQYF

size: once
J: TRBJ2-1
V: TRBV7-9
D: .
DNA: TGTGCCAGCGGGCAGGGGTATGACAATGAGCAGTTCTTC
CDR3: CASGQGYDNEQFF

size: few
J: TRBJ1-1
V: TRBV28
D: TRBD1
DNA: TGTGCCAGCAGTTTTGGGACAGACGGTTACACTGAAGCTTTCTTT
CDR3: CASSFGTDGYTEAFF

size: .
J: TRBJ2-1
V: TRBV5-1
D: .
DNA: TGCGCCGGCAGCAGGTTAGGAGGGCCCAATGAGCAGTTCTTC
CDR3: CAGSRLGGPNEQFF

size: few
J: TRBJ2-7
V: TRBV28
D: TRBD2
DNA: TGTGCCTCCTGCAACATCGGGACTAGCGGGAGGAGCTCCTACGAGCAGTACTTC
CDR3: CASCNIGTSGRSSYEQYF

size: few
J: TRBJ2-1
V: TRBV25-1
D: .
DNA: TGTGCCAGCAGTGAAGCGGGATACGACAATGAGCAGTTCTTC
CDR3: CASSEAGYDNEQFF

size: .
J: TRBJ2-2
V: TRBV11-2
D: TRBD2
DNA: TGTGCCAGCAGCCTAATTCGGGGTAGCGGGTACGGGGAGCTGTTTTTT
CDR3: CASSLIRGSGYGELFF

size: few
J: TRBJ2-1
V: TRBV28
D: .
DNA: TGTGCCAGCAGCCTACTGAGTGAGCAGTTCTTC
CDR3: CASSLLSEQFF

size: few
J: TRBJ1-5
V: TRBV6-1
D: .
DNA: TGTGCCAGCAGTCCCACAGGGATCCTCGTTCAGCCCCAGCATTTT
CDR3: CASSPTGILVQPQHF

size: .
J: TRBJ2-4
V: TRBV10-1
D: TRBD2
DNA: TGCGCCAGCAGTGAGTCTTGGACTAGCGGGAGGGCAGCCAAAAACATTCAGTACTTC
CDR3: CASSESWTSGRAAKNIQYF

size: few
J: TRBJ2-7
V: TRBV11-2
D: .
DNA: TGTGCCAGCAGCTTTATCCTCGCGGGCTACTCGTCCTACGAGCAGTACTTC
CDR3: CASSFILAGYSSYEQYF

size: once
J: TRBJ2-3
V: TRBV5-1
D: TRBD2
DNA: TGCGCCAGCAGCCCGACGGGGACTAGCGGGAGTGCTAGCACAGATACGCAGTATTTT
CDR3: CASSPTGTSGSASTDTQYF

size: few
J: TRBJ1-2
V: TRBV5-6
D: .
DNA: TGTGCCAGCAGCTTGGGGACTTGGCGAGACTATGGCTACACCTTC
CDR3: CASSLGTWRDYGYTF

size: .
J: TRBJ2-5
V: TRBV29-1
D: .
DNA: TGCAGCGGCGGGCACACCTACCAAGAGACCCAGTACTTC
CDR3: CSGGHTYQETQYF

size: .
J: TRBJ2-5
V: TRBV10-1
D: TRBD2
DNA: TGCGCCAGGGGACTAGCGGAGACCAGGGAGACCCAGTACTTC
CDR3: CARGLAETRETQYF

size: few
J: TRBJ2-7
V: TRBV10-3
D: .
DNA: TGTGCCACCACCGGGGCCGGGGAGCAGTACTTC
CDR3: CATTGAGEQYF

size: many
J: TRBJ2-2
V: TRBV2
D: TRBD2
DNA: TGTGCCAGCAAGGGGACTAGCATTACCGGGGAGCTGTTTTTT
CDR3: CASKGTSITGELFF

size: many
J: TRBJ2-5
V: TRBV11-2
D: TRBD2
DNA: TGTGCCAGCAGCTCTTACCTGGGGACTAGCGGGGAGACCCAGTACTTC
CDR3: CASSSYLGTSGETQYF

size: many
J: TRBJ2-3
V: TRBV15
D: .
DNA: TGTGCCACCAGCAGAGATAGGGCAGATCTCACAGATACGCAGTATTTT
CDR3: CATSRDRADLTDTQYF

size: .
J: TRBJ1-2
V: TRBV4-1
D: TRBD1
DNA: TGCGCCAGCAGCCAAGGATTCCGGGGACAGACCTATGGCTACACCTTC
CDR3: CASSQGFRGQTYGYTF

size: few
J: TRBJ2-7
V: TRBV6-1
D: .
DNA: TGTGCCAGGCCGGGACTGCCATCCTACGAGCAGTACTTC
CDR3: CARPGLPSYEQYF

size: many
J: TRBJ2-7
V: TRBV11-2
D: TRBD2
DNA: TGTGCCAGCAGCACCGGGACTAGCGTGTCCTACGAGCAGTACTTC
CDR3: CASSTGTSVSYEQYF

size: .
J: TRBJ2-3
V: TRBV7-9
D: .
DNA: TGTGCCAGCAGTCCAGGGGTCCCAGATACGCAGTATTTT
CDR3: CASSPGVPDTQYF